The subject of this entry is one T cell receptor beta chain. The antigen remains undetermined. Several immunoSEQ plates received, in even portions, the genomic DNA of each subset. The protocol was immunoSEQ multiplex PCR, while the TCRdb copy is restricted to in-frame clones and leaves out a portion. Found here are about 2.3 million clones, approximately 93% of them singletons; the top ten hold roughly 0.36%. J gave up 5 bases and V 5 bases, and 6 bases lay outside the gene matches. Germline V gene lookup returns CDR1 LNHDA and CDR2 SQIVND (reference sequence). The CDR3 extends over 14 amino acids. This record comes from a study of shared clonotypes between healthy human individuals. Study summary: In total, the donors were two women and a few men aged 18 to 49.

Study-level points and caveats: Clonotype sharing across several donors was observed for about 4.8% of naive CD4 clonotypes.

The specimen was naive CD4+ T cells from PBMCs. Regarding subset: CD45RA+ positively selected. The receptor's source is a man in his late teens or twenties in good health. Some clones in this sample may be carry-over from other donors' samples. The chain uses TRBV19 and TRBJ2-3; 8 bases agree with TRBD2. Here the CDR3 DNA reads TGTGCCAGTAGTGGCGGGAGGTTGGGAGATACGCAGTATTTT. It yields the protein CASSGGRLGDTQYF. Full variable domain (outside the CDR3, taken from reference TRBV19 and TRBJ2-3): DGGITQSPKYLFRKEGQNVTLSCEQNLNHDAMYWYRQDPGQGLRLIYYSQIVNDFQKGDIAEGYSVSREKKESFPLTVTSAQKNPTAFYLCASSGGRLGDTQYFGPGTRLTVL.